These 16 T cell receptor beta chains were all obtained from the same sample, sequenced in a study of T-cell reconstitution after alpha-beta-depleted transplantation in children. Researchers prepared the TCRbeta library using unique molecular identifiers, the study reports. TCRdb re-derived calls from the PCR reads in MiXCR, one entry per CDR3 protein. The data show 530,000 or so distinct CDR3 sequences, approximately 30% seen once. The sample was PBMCs, taken before TCRalphabeta/CD19-depleted stem cell transplant. The receptor set was obtained from a boy younger than two with Wiskott-Aldrich syndrome, due to receive a stem cell transplant.

This clonotype has only a few counts. V gene TRBV9 combines with J gene TRBJ2-2, with TRBD2 matching 14 bases. Per germline, CDR1 SGDLS and CDR2 YYNGEE. The CDR3 runs 15 residues. Germline trimming cut 4 bases from V and 6 bases from J; bases unmatched to any gene: 2. The CDR3 nucleotides read TGTGCCAGCAGCTTGACTAGCGGGAGGGCCGGGGAGCTGTTTTTT. Protein: CASSLTSGRAGELFF.

This rearrangement joins TRBV5-6 to TRBJ2-7, with 7 positions matching TRBD2. V shed 3 bases, J shed 3 bases, and the junction held 9 bases outside the gene matches. The CDR3 has 15 residues. Germline CDR1 and CDR2: SGHDT and YYEEEE. The CDR3 nucleotides are TGTGCCAGCAGCTCCCGGGACTACGAATACTACGAGCAGTACTTC. As protein: CASSSRDYEYYEQYF.

This rearrangement joins TRBV10-3 to TRBJ2-1; no definite D call. The V gene's germline CDR1 is ENHRY and CDR2 SYGVKD. The CDR3 length is 13 residues. Trimming stripped 2 bases from V and 12 bases from J, with 14 bases between. CDR3: CAISEPRVSGQFF. In nucleotides, the CDR3 is TGTGCCATCAGTGAGCCACGGGTGTCTGGGCAGTTCTTC.

J is TRBJ2-1 and V is TRBV5-1; 8 nucleotides align to TRBD2. This CDR3 contains 13 residues. CDR1 and CDR2 (germline): SGHRS, YFSETQ. Losses at the gene ends were 5 bases for V and 10 bases for J; bases not matched to a gene: 8. In nucleotides, the CDR3 is TGCGCCAGCAGTCCGGGAGGGCCTTCCGAGCAGTTCTTC. Translating gives CASSPGGPSEQFF.

There are a few counts of this clonotype. V is TRBV13 and J is TRBJ1-6; the D is unclear. Trimming pared 2 bases from V and 8 bases from J, leaving 7 bases between. Germline V gives CDR1 PRHDT, CDR2 FYEKMQ (reference sequence). CDR3 length equals 13 residues. The CDR3 is CASSLKPHSPLHF. Here the CDR3 DNA reads TGTGCCAGCAGCTTAAAACCGCATTCACCCCTCCACTTT.

This clonotype was seen only a few times. The chain joins TRBV29-1 to TRBJ1-1; 7 bases are a match to TRBD1. The CDR3 has 13 amino acids. The trim removed 6 bases at V and 1 base at J, leaving 5 bases unmatched. Germline V lookup: CDR1 SQVTM, CDR2 ANQGSEA. The CDR3 nucleotides read TGCAGCGTCCTCGGGACAGCGAACACTGAAGCTTTCTTT. Amino acids: CSVLGTANTEAFF.

The rearrangement links TRBV5-4 to TRBJ2-2; the D gene is possibly TRBD2 (6 bases). CDR3 size: 14 residues. The V gene lost 3 bases and the J gene lost 5 bases, with 11 bases spanning the gap. Per germline, CDR1 SGHNT and CDR2 YYREEE (reference sequence). The CDR3, as DNA: TGTGCCAGCAGCTATCTCGGGGGAACCGGGGAGCTGTTTTTT. This gives the protein CASSYLGGTGELFF.

This clonotype showed up just once. This chain links TRBV5-1 with TRBJ2-5; D perhaps matches TRBD2 (6 bases). This CDR3 has 15 amino acids. CDR1 is SGHRS and CDR2 is YFSETQ in the germline V gene. The V and J ends lost 3 bases and 5 bases respectively, with 17 bases between them. The CDR3, as DNA: TGCGCCAGCAGCTCCGACACGACCCGGGGGGAGACCCAGTACTTC. Its protein product is CASSSDTTRGETQYF.

The rearrangement uses TRBV5-1 and TRBJ1-4, with 7 bases fitting TRBD1. Per germline, CDR1 SGHRS and CDR2 YFSETQ. This CDR3 contains 17 residues. Trimming at V came to 0 bases and at J to 3 bases, leaving 8 bases not matched to a gene. The CDR3 bases are TGCGCCAGCAGCTTGGGCCTAACAGGGGCCTCTAATGAAAAACTGTTTTTT. Translating gives CASSLGLTGASNEKLFF.

This chain uses TRBV5-6 with TRBJ2-2; D is possibly TRBD2 (5 bases). CDR3 size: 19 residues. Germline values: CDR1 SGHDT, CDR2 YYEEEE. Trimming removed 4 bases at V and 3 bases at J, with 25 bases between. CDR3 sequence: CASSLRRHVRKTYTGELFF. The CDR3 DNA reads TGTGCCAGCAGCCTGAGGAGGCACGTTAGAAAAACTTACACCGGGGAGCTGTTTTTT. Drawing the rest from reference TRBV5-6 and TRBJ2-2, the complete variable domain is DAGVTQSPTHLIKTRGQQVTLRCSPKSGHDTVSWYQQALGQGPQFIFQYYEEEERQRGNFPDRFSGHQFPNYSSELNVNALLLGDSALYLCASSLRRHVRKTYTGELFFGEGSRLTVL.

The chain links TRBV9 to TRBJ2-7; D gene unclear. This CDR3 has 15 amino acids. The germline V gene encodes CDR1 SGDLS and CDR2 YYNGEE. V was cut by 0 bases and J by 3 bases, with 13 bases left in between. CDR3 protein: CASSVEVAALYEQYF. Written as DNA, the CDR3 is TGTGCCAGCAGCGTAGAGGTGGCAGCGCTCTACGAGCAGTACTTC.

The CDR3 reads CASSFQAGYTDTQYF. CDR3 bases: TGTGCCAGCAGTTTCCAAGCGGGGTACACAGATACGCAGTATTTT. The J gene is TRBJ2-3, the V gene TRBV27, with 7 bases that match TRBD2. This CDR3 contains 15 residues. J was trimmed by 2 bases and V by 3 bases; bases with no gene match: 5. Germline lookup yields CDR1 MNHEY and CDR2 SMNVEV (reference sequence).

This clonotype was counted only a few times. The chain employs TRBV18 and TRBJ2-5; 9 nucleotides align to TRBD2. The CDR3 sequence is 16 residues long. CDR1 is KGHSH, CDR2 LQKENI, per germline. The trim removed 0 bases at V and 5 bases at J, leaving 7 bases unmatched. CDR3 sequence reads: CASSPPMTSGRETQYF. CDR3 DNA sequence: TGTGCCAGCTCACCACCGATGACTAGCGGTCGGGAGACCCAGTACTTC.

The chain recombines TRBV10-3 with TRBJ1-6; the match to TRBD1 covers 8 bases. Germline-derived CDR1 and CDR2 are ENHRY and SYGVKD. This CDR3 is built from 14 residues. Germline trimming cut 6 bases from V and 7 bases from J; bases unmatched to any gene: 5. The CDR3 here is CAIRKTGENSPLHF. CDR3 nucleotide sequence: TGTGCCATCAGGAAGACAGGGGAGAATTCACCCCTCCACTTT.

At least ten counts were recorded for this clonotype. This rearrangement joins TRBV10-3 to TRBJ1-4; possible D gene TRBD1, 5 bases. The CDR3 is made up of 16 amino acids. CDR1 and CDR2 (germline): ENHRY, SYGVKD. V lost 1 base and J 2 bases, leaving 11 bases between the germline ends. CDR3 in amino acids: CAISEWQGPTNEKLFF. The CDR3, as DNA: TGTGCCATCAGTGAGTGGCAGGGCCCTACTAATGAAAAACTGTTTTTT.

This clonotype is a singleton in its sample. The chain links TRBV20-1 to TRBJ2-1, with unresolved D. The CDR3 sequence is 13 residues long. V lost 3 bases and J lost 3, with 9 bases in between. CDR1 is DFQATT and CDR2 is SNEGSKA in the germline V gene (reference sequence). The CDR3 DNA is TGCAGTGCTAGCCTCCCGGACTACAATGAGCAGTTCTTC. It translates to CSASLPDYNEQFF.